Each of the 21 T cell receptor beta chains below was sequenced from the same sample in a study of OX40 agonist ivuxolimab in advanced cancers. Generated by immunoSEQ multiplex PCR, the TCRdb table keeps only in-frame clones and is missing some. This table has more than 45,000 clones, 70% to 90% appearing once. This material consisted of CD4+ or CD8+ T cells sorted from blood, taken in a trial of the OX40 agonist ivuxolimab. The source is an adult with an advanced solid tumor such as melanoma, head and neck, liver or kidney cancer.

V is TRBV9 and J is TRBJ2-1; TRBD2 matches 9 bases. Germline CDR1 reads SGDLS; CDR2 reads YYNGEE. The CDR3 is 14 amino acids. J was trimmed by 7 bases and V by 7 bases; bases with no gene match: 9. CDR3 DNA: TGTGCCAGCTCTGAGGCGGGAGGGGGAAATGAGCAGTTCTTC. Translation: CASSEAGGGNEQFF.

CDR3 sequence (DNA): TGTGCCAGCAGGCTGACAGAAAACACTGAAGCTTTCTTT. Encoded protein: CASRLTENTEAFF. The genes are TRBV28 and TRBJ1-1; maybe TRBD1 (5 bases). The germline V and J ends were trimmed by 6 bases and 2 bases, with 10 bases remaining between them. CDR3 length equals 13 residues. Germline V gene sequence: CDR1 MDHEN, CDR2 SYDVKM.

This chain links TRBV29-1 with TRBJ1-2, with D tentatively TRBD1 (5 bases). Looked up from germline, CDR1 is SQVTM and CDR2 is ANQGSEA. The CDR3 contains 19 residues. With 6 bases removed from V and 8 bases from J, the gap between germline ends came to 37 bases. The CDR3 nucleotides are TGCAGCGTAGACGACTTGAAGGTTGGGTTTTCCGGAGGGGCTCGAGGCTACACCTTC. The encoded protein is CSVDDLKVGFSGGARGYTF. Full variable domain (remainder filled in from reference TRBV29-1 and TRBJ1-2): SAVISQKPSRDICQRGTSLTIQCQVDSQVTMMFWYRQQPGQSLTLIATANQGSEATYESGFVIDKFPISRPNLTFSTLTVSNMSPEDSSIYLCSVDDLKVGFSGGARGYTFGSGTRLTVV.

The CDR3 region has the DNA TGTGCCAGCAGCACTCCTAGCTCCTACAATGAGCAGTTCTTC. Residues: CASSTPSSYNEQFF. The chain recombines TRBV11-2 with TRBJ2-1; D unclear. Germline CDR1 reads SGHAT; CDR2 reads FQNNGV. Trimming cost V 5 bases and J 0 bases, with 8 bases left between them. CDR3 length: 14 residues. Complete variable domain (other parts from reference TRBV11-2 and TRBJ2-1): EAGVAQSPRYKIIEKRQSVAFWCNPISGHATLYWYQQILGQGPKLLIQFQNNGVVDDSQLPKDRFSAERLKGVDSTLKIQPAKLEDSAVYLCASSTPSSYNEQFFGPGTRLTVL.

V gene TRBV13 combines with J gene TRBJ1-5; no firm D call. The CDR3 contains 12 residues. The germline gives CDR1 PRHDT, CDR2 FYEKMQ (reference sequence). The germline V and J ends were trimmed by 0 bases and 4 bases, with 1 base remaining between them. CDR3 bases: TGTGCCAGCAGCTTAGGAAATCAGCCCCAGCATTTT. This translates into CASSLGNQPQHF.

The V call is TRBV27, the J call TRBJ1-1, with D possibly TRBD1 on 5 matching bases. Per germline, CDR1 MNHEY and CDR2 SMNVEV (reference sequence). This CDR3 is 14 amino acids long. V was trimmed by 4 bases and J by 5 bases, leaving 14 bases between them. The CDR3 loop is CASSSSRGVTEAFF. In DNA form, the CDR3 reads TGTGCCAGCAGTTCTTCTAGAGGGGTGACTGAAGCTTTCTTT.

The chain employs TRBV10-3 and TRBJ2-2; TRBD2 is a possible D gene (5 bases). Trimming removed 2 bases from V and 0 bases from J, with 7 bases in between. This CDR3 is built from 15 residues. In germline, CDR1 is ENHRY, CDR2 SYGVKD. This chain's CDR3 is CAISEGRTNTGELFF. CDR3 bases: TGTGCCATCAGTGAGGGGAGAACGAACACCGGGGAGCTGTTTTTT.

This clone was recorded once. Other DNA sequences in the same sample also yield this CDR3. V usage is TRBV6-5 and J usage is TRBJ2-3; possible D gene TRBD2, 5 bases. V gave up 4 bases and J gave up 6 bases, with 5 bases separating them. Looked up from germline, CDR1 is MNHEY and CDR2 is SVGAGI. This CDR3 spans 11 amino acids. The CDR3 sequence: CASSSGDTQYF. Written as DNA, the CDR3 is TGTGCCAGCAGTTCGGGGGATACGCAGTATTTT.

This clone was picked up one time. The chain employs TRBV7-2 and TRBJ2-3, with D perhaps matching TRBD1 (5 bases). The V end lost 5 bases, the J end lost 0 bases, and 12 bases lay between the germline ends. The CDR3 is made up of 15 amino acids. CDR1 SGHTA and CDR2 FQGNSA come from the germline V gene. In nucleotides, the CDR3 is TGTGCCAGCAGCCGGAGACAGTCTAGCACAGATACGCAGTATTTT. This encodes CASSRRQSSTDTQYF.

The genes are TRBV5-5 and TRBJ2-1; D remains ambiguous. Germline CDR1 reads SGHKS; CDR2 reads YYEKEE (reference sequence). V shed 4 bases and J shed 0 bases, with 17 bases lying between them. This CDR3 has 17 amino acids. The CDR3 here is CASSPTPRVSSYNEQFF. The CDR3 DNA sequence: TGTGCCAGCAGCCCTACCCCACGAGTGAGCTCCTACAATGAGCAGTTCTTC. The full variable domain, its missing parts supplied by reference TRBV5-5 and TRBJ2-1, is DAGVTQSPTHLIKTRGQQVTLRCSPISGHKSVSWYQQVLGQGPQFIFQYYEKEERGRGNFPDRFSARQFPNYSSELNVNALLLGDSALYLCASSPTPRVSSYNEQFFGPGTRLTVL.

The chain couples TRBV11-2 to TRBJ1-2; D unclear. Deletions cut 1 base from V and 13 bases from J, with 16 bases between. This CDR3 contains 13 residues. Germline CDR1 reads SGHAT; CDR2 reads FQNNGV. The CDR3 bases are TGTGCCAGCAGCTTAGCGCCGGGAACTCTAGGCACCTTC. Amino acids: CASSLAPGTLGTF.

This sequence joins TRBV7-9 and TRBJ1-2, with D possibly matching TRBD1 (6 bases). The germline CDR1 and CDR2 sequences are SEHNR and FQNEAQ (reference sequence). With 5 bases removed from V and 0 bases from J, the gap between germline ends came to 13 bases. This CDR3 is 15 amino acids long. CDR3 in DNA: TGTGCCAGCAGCCCAACGACAGGCTCTAACTATGGCTACACCTTC. It translates to CASSPTTGSNYGYTF.

V usage is TRBV6-5 and J usage is TRBJ1-2, with a possible D match to TRBD1 (5 bases). The ends were cut back, 2 bases at V and 8 bases at J, with 9 bases in the middle. The CDR3 sequence is 12 residues long. Germline V gives CDR1 MNHEY, CDR2 SVGAGI. CDR3 sequence: CASSYGAGGYTF. For the CDR3, the DNA is TGTGCCAGCAGTTACGGGGCCGGCGGCTACACCTTC.

This clone was counted a single time. V and J are TRBV28 and TRBJ2-3; 12 nucleotides align to TRBD1. V lost 6 bases to trimming and J lost 7 bases; unmatched junction nucleotides: 5. Germline CDR1 is MDHEN and CDR2 is SYDVKM. The CDR3 loop spans 14 amino acids. The CDR3, as DNA: TGTGCCAGCAGGGGGACAGGGGGCGGGAATACGCAGTATTTT. It translates to CASRGTGGGNTQYF.

The CDR3 DNA follows: TGTGCCAGCCGAAGTTTACGTGGGGGAGCGGGCACAGATACGCAGTATTTT. It is translated as CASRSLRGGAGTDTQYF. V usage is TRBV28 and J usage is TRBJ2-3; perhaps D is TRBD1 or TRBD2 (5 bases each). The V gene's germline CDR1 is MDHEN and CDR2 SYDVKM. The ends were cut back, 8 bases at V and 1 base at J, with 22 bases in the middle. The CDR3 runs 17 residues.

V is TRBV7-9 and J is TRBJ2-2; 7 bases match TRBD1. The CDR3 sequence is 17 residues long. The ends lost 5 bases at V and 1 base at J; junction bases unmatched: 10. Germline V gives CDR1 SEHNR, CDR2 FQNEAQ (reference sequence). The CDR3 DNA is TGTGCCAGCAGCCCCAAGCCTGGACAGGTGAACACCGGGGAGCTGTTTTTT. Amino acids: CASSPKPGQVNTGELFF.

This chain joins TRBV9 and TRBJ2-2, with 8 bases that match TRBD2. Germline values: CDR1 SGDLS, CDR2 YYNGEE. The V gene end was trimmed by 3 bases and the J gene end by 1 base; junction bases not matched to a gene: 11. This CDR3 is 18 amino acids long. The CDR3 spells CASSARREAGGNTGELFF. CDR3 nucleotides: TGTGCCAGCAGCGCACGTCGTGAGGCGGGAGGGAACACCGGGGAGCTGTTTTTT.

This chain connects TRBV7-3 to TRBJ2-2, with a weak D call TRBD2 (6 bases). The CDR3 totals 15 residues. The V end was cut by 3 bases, the J end by 6 bases, with 14 bases between. CDR1 and CDR2 (germline): SGHTA, FQGTGA. CDR3 protein: CASSLEGHFAGELFF. The DNA for the CDR3 is TGTGCCAGCAGCTTGGAGGGGCATTTTGCCGGGGAGCTGTTTTTT.

The chain has TRBV5-1 and TRBJ2-3; D remains ambiguous. Germline V gene data show CDR1 as SGHRS and CDR2 as YFSETQ. The CDR3 has 17 amino acids. With 1 base removed from V and 0 bases from J, the gap between germline ends came to 15 bases. The CDR3 here is CASSLTTGRSSTDTQYF. The CDR3 nucleotides are TGCGCCAGCAGCTTGACTACCGGACGAAGTAGCACAGATACGCAGTATTTT.

The CDR3 loop is CASSLSQGMNTEAFF. CDR3 DNA sequence: TGCGCCAGCAGCTTGTCACAGGGGATGAACACTGAAGCTTTCTTT. The chain employs TRBV5-1 and TRBJ1-1; 7 bases match TRBD1. This CDR3 has 15 residues. CDR1 is SGHRS, CDR2 YFSETQ, per germline. V lost 1 base and J lost 0; bases outside the gene matches: 3.

This rearrangement joins TRBV7-9 to TRBJ2-7; D gene ambiguous. There are 12 residues in the CDR3. Trimming shortened V by 6 bases and J by 4 bases, and 10 bases separated the two germline ends. The germline gives CDR1 SEHNR, CDR2 FQNEAQ (reference sequence). Here the CDR3 DNA reads TGTGCCAGCAGTTTCAGCTTTTACGAGCAGTACTTC. Protein product: CASSFSFYEQYF.